The 20 T cell receptor beta chains below were found in one sample sequenced in a study of tumor-infiltrating lymphocytes in oesophageal squamous cell carcinoma. TCRdb itself ran the PCR reads through MiXCR, one entry per CDR3 protein. The table lists about 11,000 distinct CDR3 sequences, around 53% of them singletons. Sequencing was done on a sample of esophageal tumor tissue. The receptors were sampled from a female donor with esophageal squamous cell carcinoma.

In this sample, this clonotype is medium-sized (0.01 to 0.1%). The chain carries TRBV5-6 and TRBJ2-3, with D possibly matching TRBD2 (5 bases). CDR3 length: 13 amino acids. Per germline, CDR1 SGHDT and CDR2 YYEEEE. Trimming pared 4 bases from V and 2 bases from J, leaving 8 bases between. The CDR3 sequence is CASSPGYTDTQYF. In DNA form, the CDR3 reads TGTGCCAGCAGCCCGGGGTACACAGATACGCAGTATTTT.

This clonotype has a single count. V gene TRBV6-2 or TRBV6-3 combines with J gene TRBJ2-7, with a possible D match to TRBD2 (6 bases). There are 11 residues in the CDR3. The V and J ends lost 5 bases and 8 bases respectively, with 10 bases between them. Germline V gives CDR1 MNHEY, CDR2 SVGEGT. DNA of the CDR3: TGTGCCAGCAGTACGGAGGGAAAGCAGTACTTC. Translating it yields CASSTEGKQYF.

This clonotype is classed as medium-sized. The CDR3 sequence: CASSLATGGAGLDTEAFF. In DNA form, the CDR3 reads TGTGCCAGCAGCTTGGCCACAGGGGGCGCCGGGTTGGACACTGAAGCTTTCTTT. This chain links TRBV5-6 with TRBJ1-1; 9 bases align to TRBD1. The V gene end was trimmed by 0 bases and the J gene end by 3 bases; junction bases not matched to a gene: 12. CDR3 length: 18 residues. Germline-derived CDR1 and CDR2 are SGHDT and YYEEEE.

This clonotype rates as medium-sized. The chain joins TRBV6-1 to TRBJ2-1, with 8 positions matching TRBD2. The V and J ends lost 8 bases and 7 bases, in that order; junction bases with no gene match: 7. This CDR3 contains 13 residues. Germline V gene data show CDR1 as MNHNS and CDR2 as SASEGT. The CDR3 coding sequence is TGTGCCAGCTCCGGGGGGGCCGATAATGAGCAGTTCTTC. It codes for CASSGGADNEQFF.

The chain combines TRBV7-3 with TRBJ2-3; 11 bases align to TRBD2. The V segment lost 5 bases and the J segment 4 bases; nucleotides outside the gene matches: 5. This CDR3 is 15 amino acids long. From germline, CDR1 is SGHTA and CDR2 FQGTGA. The DNA of the CDR3 is TGTGCCAGCAGCGCACTAGCGGGGGTGGCAGATACGCAGTATTTT. Protein sequence: CASSALAGVADTQYF.

The chain carries TRBV6-1 and TRBJ2-7, with 10 bases matching TRBD1. Matching the DNA end better, TRBJ1-2 makes the J call doubtful. The length of the CDR3 is 13 residues. Looked up from germline, CDR1 is MNHNS and CDR2 is SASEGT. CDR3 nucleotide sequence: TGTGCCAGCAGTACGACAGGGGGCGGTGGCTACACCTTC. This translates into CASSTTGGGGYTF.

In this sample, this clonotype is medium-sized. The rearrangement uses TRBV7-2 and TRBJ1-5, with D perhaps TRBD1 (6 bases). CDR1 and CDR2 from the germline V gene are SGHTA and FQGNSA. V was clipped by 4 bases and J by 7 bases, with 8 bases between them. The CDR3 contains 12 residues. CDR3 protein: CASSWGGQPQHF. In DNA form, the CDR3 reads TGTGCCAGCAGCTGGGGGGGCCAGCCCCAGCATTTT.

This chain connects TRBV6-1 to TRBJ1-1; D is uncertain. The end of the DNA fits TRBJ2-5 better, so the J call may be wrong. The length of the CDR3 is 16 residues. Germline CDR1 and CDR2: MNHNS and SASEGT. The CDR3 DNA is TGTGCCAGCAGTACCCTCCCCCCCAGGACGGCCGAGACCCAGTACTTC. It encodes CASSTLPPRTAETQYF.

In its sample, this clonotype was seen many times. V is TRBV2 and J is TRBJ2-3; the match to TRBD1 covers 7 bases. The CDR3 totals 15 residues. Trimming at V came to 5 bases and at J to 3 bases, leaving 8 bases not matched to a gene. Germline V gene data show CDR1 as SNHLY and CDR2 as FYNNEI. CDR3 coding DNA: TGTGCCAGCAGTTATAACAGGGGAGAGACAGATACGCAGTATTTT. This gives the protein CASSYNRGETDTQYF. Full variable domain (outside the CDR3, taken from reference TRBV2 and TRBJ2-3): EPEVTQTPSHQVTQMGQEVILRCVPISNHLYFYWYRQILGQKVEFLVSFYNNEISEKSEIFDDQFSVERPDGSNFTLKIRSTKLEDSAMYFCASSYNRGETDTQYFGPGTRLTVL.

This chain connects TRBV7-2 to TRBJ2-5, with a weak D call TRBD1 (6 bases). The better agreement between TRBJ2-7 and the DNA end casts doubt on the J call. The CDR3 totals 15 residues. Germline CDR1 reads SGHTA; CDR2 reads FQGNSA. CDR3 DNA: TGTGCCAGCAGCTTAAGGGACACCCACTCCTACGAGCAGTACTTC. This gives the protein CASSLRDTHSYEQYF.

The chain links TRBV3-1 to TRBJ2-7; 15 bases line up with TRBD2. The DNA end is more similar to TRBJ2-1, so the J call may be wrong. From germline, CDR1 is LGHDT and CDR2 YNNKEL (reference sequence). The CDR3 totals 20 residues. The CDR3 nucleotides read TGTGCCAGCAGCCAACTAGTCCCGGGACTAGCGGGGGGAACCTACAATGAGCAGTTCTTC. This translates into CASSQLVPGLAGGTYNEQFF.

By sample fraction, this clonotype is large. This chain connects TRBV11-2 to TRBJ2-1; D remains unclear. Germline values: CDR1 SGHAT, CDR2 FQNNGV. CDR3 size: 14 residues. Trimming took 0 bases from V and 0 from J, leaving 3 bases between them. As DNA, the CDR3 is TGTGCCAGCAGCTTAGAACACTCCTACAATGAGCAGTTCTTC. It is translated as CASSLEHSYNEQFF. Full variable domain (missing parts from reference TRBV11-2 and TRBJ2-1): EAGVAQSPRYKIIEKRQSVAFWCNPISGHATLYWYQQILGQGPKLLIQFQNNGVVDDSQLPKDRFSAERLKGVDSTLKIQPAKLEDSAVYLCASSLEHSYNEQFFGPGTRLTVL.

This clonotype has a count of ten or more. A junction boundary mismatches the germline segment, possibly from a read error. The chain carries TRBV6-6 and TRBJ2-7; 7 positions agree with TRBD2. Germline V gene sequence: CDR1 MNHNY, CDR2 SVGAGI (reference sequence). The CDR3 extends over 18 amino acids. CDR3: CASSYSPLGGLVNSPLHF. In DNA form, the CDR3 reads TGTGCCAGCAGTTACTCCCCCCTCGGGGGGTTGGTTAATTCACCCCTCCACTTC.

This clonotype was recorded many times. Being one base from a much bigger clone, this may be a read error. The rearrangement uses TRBV7-2 and TRBJ2-1; tentative D call: TRBD1 (6 bases). Germline V gene data show CDR1 as SGHTA and CDR2 as FQGNSA. The CDR3 is 13 residues long. Trimming removed 6 bases at V and 10 bases at J, with 16 bases between. The CDR3 region is CASSRQDRYEQFF. The CDR3 DNA follows: TGTGCCAGCAGTAGACAGGACCGCTACGAGCAGTTCTTC.

This clonotype has at least ten counts. V and J are TRBV5-1 and TRBJ2-1; possible D gene TRBD1, 5 bases. The V end was cut by 1 base, the J end by 4 bases, with 9 bases between. Germline V gene data show CDR1 as SGHRS and CDR2 as YFSETQ. The length of the CDR3 is 14 residues. The CDR3 loop reads CASSLQGGYNEQFF. In DNA form, the CDR3 reads TGCGCCAGCAGCTTGCAGGGTGGGTACAATGAGCAGTTCTTC.

This sequence joins TRBV11-3 and TRBJ2-3; 9 nucleotides align to TRBD1. The V and J ends lost 3 bases and 4 bases, in that order; junction bases with no gene match: 2. This CDR3 is built from 14 residues. Germline loops: CDR1 SGHNT, CDR2 YENEEA. CDR3 in amino acids: CASSLGTGPDTQYF. CDR3 bases: TGTGCCAGCAGCTTGGGGACAGGGCCAGATACGCAGTATTTT.

The rearrangement uses TRBV20-1 and TRBJ2-5; TRBD1 aligns across 9 bases. The DNA end is more similar to TRBJ2-1, so the J call may be wrong. The CDR3 spans 13 residues. Looked up from germline, CDR1 is DFQATT and CDR2 is SNEGSKA (reference sequence). CDR3 protein: CSAPGQGSSEQFF. In nucleotides, the CDR3 is TGCAGTGCTCCGGGACAGGGTAGTAGTGAGCAGTTCTTC.

The rearrangement uses TRBV7-8 and TRBJ2-5; the D gene is possibly TRBD2 (7 bases). Germline assignment: CDR1 SGHVS and CDR2 FQNEAQ. The CDR3 length is 13 residues. The V end lost 8 bases, the J end lost 3 bases, and 13 bases lay between the germline ends. The DNA for the CDR3 is TGTGCCAGCGGGGGGGGCACCAAAGAGACCCAGTACTTC. Translated: CASGGGTKETQYF.

With respect to this clonotype: One junction end disagrees with the germline gene, perhaps due to a read error. The J gene is TRBJ2-4, the V gene TRBV7-8; 8 bases align to TRBD1. The CDR3 totals 18 residues. Germline CDR1 and CDR2: SGHVS and FQNEAQ. The CDR3 DNA is TGTGCCAGCAGTCCATATCTTCGGACAGGGATGATGAACACTGAAGCTTTCTTC. Its translation: CASSPYLRTGMMNTEAFF.

The chain is built from TRBV27 and TRBJ2-5, with a weak D call TRBD2 (6 bases). Trimming removed 1 base at V and 3 bases at J, with 15 bases between. Germline V gives CDR1 MNHEY, CDR2 SMNVEV (reference sequence). This CDR3 has 16 residues. The CDR3 sequence is CASSLLGMRREETQYF. As DNA, the CDR3 is TGTGCCAGCAGTTTATTGGGTATGAGGAGGGAAGAGACCCAGTACTTC.